The sequence of this TCR beta chain was determined in a study of vaccination and CD4 T cells after COVID-19. Oncomine TCR Beta short-read sequencing was applied to DNA from cultured CD4+ T cells. TCRdb re-called the PCR reads through MiXCR, storing one row per CDR3 protein. The table includes some 13,000 distinct CDR3 sequences, about half detected once. In the case of this clonotype: The antigen is undetermined.

Described treatment: roughly 10-day PBMC culture with coronavirus spike peptide pools or control peptides (ViraFEST assay). ViraFEST used peptide pools to expand antigen-specific T cells before TCR sequencing. The CDR3 length is 11 residues. The germline V gene has CDR1 KGHSH and CDR2 LQKENI. V was cut by 3 bases and J by 5 bases, with 3 bases left in between. The V gene is TRBV18, the J gene TRBJ2-3; the D is unclear. This sequence originates from a human donor who had recovered from COVID-19. The sequencing sample was made of CD4+ T cells from blood, cultured in vitro. The CDR3 here is CASSPRDTQYF. The CDR3 DNA reads as TGTGCCAGCTCACCGAGAGATACGCAGTATTTT. The full variable domain, rest sourced from reference TRBV18 and TRBJ2-3, is NAGVMQNPRHLVRRRGQEARLRCSPMKGHSHVYWYRQLPEEGLKFMVYLQKENIIDESGMPKERFSAEFPKEGPSILRIQQVVRGDSAAYFCASSPRDTQYFGPGTRLTVL.